The 21 T cell receptor beta chains reported below all come from one sample, sequenced in a study of blood T cell repertoires in COVID-19. Sequencing used immunoSEQ multiplex PCR; TCRdb keeps in-frame clones, though not all of them. The table records more than 110,000 clones, almost 85% of them present only once. Material: PBMCs or T cells enriched from blood (not recorded which). The receptors shown here come from a man aged 35-49 years with acute COVID-19.

The rearrangement uses TRBV3-1 (or the pseudogene TRBV3-2) and TRBJ1-3; possible D gene TRBD1, 6 bases. V gave up 3 bases and J gave up 2 bases, with 14 bases separating them. Germline assignment: CDR1 LGHDT and CDR2 YNNKEL (reference sequence). This CDR3 comprises 16 residues. The CDR3 is CASSQGHGFPGNTIYF. CDR3 coding DNA: TGTGCCAGCAGCCAGGGACACGGCTTTCCTGGAAACACCATATATTTT.

The chain recombines TRBV5-1 with TRBJ2-5; 7 positions match TRBD1. This CDR3 has 14 amino acids. Germline loops: CDR1 SGHRS, CDR2 YFSETQ. V shed 0 bases, J shed 1 base, and the junction held 0 bases outside the gene matches. CDR3 amino acids: CASSLAGGQETQYF. The CDR3 nucleotides are TGCGCCAGCAGCTTGGCAGGGGGCCAAGAGACCCAGTACTTC. The full variable domain, completed using reference TRBV5-1 and TRBJ2-5, is KAGVTQTPRYLIKTRGQQVTLSCSPISGHRSVSWYQQTPGQGLQFLFEYFSETQRNKGNFPGRFSGRQFSNSRSEMNVSTLELGDSALYLCASSLAGGQETQYFGPGTRLLVL.

This clone was seen a few times. V usage is TRBV7-9 and J usage is TRBJ2-7; D is perhaps TRBD1 (6 bases). The germline V gene has CDR1 SEHNR and CDR2 FQNEAQ (reference sequence). Trimming took 5 bases from V and 0 from J, leaving 11 bases between them. The CDR3 is made up of 14 amino acids. The DNA of the CDR3 is TGTGCCAGCAGCACGGACAGTAGCTCCTACGAGCAGTACTTC. This translates into CASSTDSSSYEQYF.

The V and J genes are TRBV5-1 and TRBJ2-1; D is uncertain. The V end lost 5 bases, the J end lost 0 bases, and 12 bases lay between the germline ends. The length of the CDR3 is 15 residues. The germline V gene encodes CDR1 SGHRS and CDR2 YFSETQ. CDR3 loop: CASRPTMSSYNEQFF. The CDR3 DNA sequence: TGCGCCAGCAGGCCTACTATGAGCTCCTACAATGAGCAGTTCTTC. Based on the CDR3 plus reference TRBV5-1 and TRBJ2-1, the full variable domain is KAGVTQTPRYLIKTRGQQVTLSCSPISGHRSVSWYQQTPGQGLQFLFEYFSETQRNKGNFPGRFSGRQFSNSRSEMNVSTLELGDSALYLCASRPTMSSYNEQFFGPGTRLTVL.

This chain links TRBV5-1 with TRBJ2-7; 10 nucleotides align to TRBD1. V shed 0 bases, J shed 4 bases, and the junction held 4 bases outside the gene matches. The CDR3 loop spans 15 amino acids. Germline V gene sequence: CDR1 SGHRS, CDR2 YFSETQ. CDR3 sequence: CASSLGTGGLYEQYF. CDR3 bases: TGCGCCAGCAGCTTGGGGACAGGGGGTTTGTACGAGCAGTACTTC.

This clone was seen a handful of times. This chain connects TRBV2 to TRBJ1-1, with TRBD1 matching over 9 bases. The V segment lost 6 bases and the J segment 1 base; nucleotides outside the gene matches: 9. The V gene's germline CDR1 is SNHLY and CDR2 FYNNEI. CDR3 length equals 16 residues. The CDR3 DNA is TGTGCCAGCAGAAACCTCTACAGGGGGCAGAACACTGAAGCTTTCTTT. Residues: CASRNLYRGQNTEAFF.

This chain joins TRBV4-1 and TRBJ2-5, with D perhaps matching TRBD2 (6 bases). The CDR3 covers 14 residues. Trimming removed 2 bases from V and 4 bases from J, with 11 bases in between. Germline CDR1 MGHRA, CDR2 YSYEKL. The DNA of the CDR3 is TGCGCCAGCAGCCAACCGGGACTGCCAGAGACCCAGTACTTC. This encodes CASSQPGLPETQYF.

The chain combines TRBV20-1 with TRBJ2-7; D is undetermined. V lost 6 bases and J 2 bases, leaving 8 bases between the germline ends. From germline, CDR1 is DFQATT and CDR2 SNEGSKA (reference sequence). This CDR3 is built from 11 residues. In DNA form, the CDR3 reads TGCAGTGCCACTCGGGCCTACGAGCAGTACTTC. Encoded protein: CSATRAYEQYF.

V gene TRBV27 combines with J gene TRBJ2-7; 10 bases agree with TRBD2. Germline V gives CDR1 MNHEY, CDR2 SMNVEV (reference sequence). The CDR3 length is 15 residues. J was trimmed by 2 bases and V by 6 bases; bases with no gene match: 7. The CDR3 coding sequence is TGTGCCAGCAGACTAGCGGGATTATCTACCTACGAGCAGTACTTC. Translating it yields CASRLAGLSTYEQYF.

This clone has just a few counts. The chain carries TRBV12-3 or TRBV12-4 and TRBJ2-1; D is uncertain. The CDR3 sequence is 12 residues long. V gave up 5 bases and J gave up 8 bases, with 10 bases separating them. The CDR3 DNA reads TGTGCCAGCAGTCTAATAACGGATGAGCAGTTCTTC. Protein: CASSLITDEQFF.

This clone occurred once. The rearrangement links TRBV6-5 to TRBJ1-6; 9 bases line up with TRBD1. The CDR3 is made up of 12 amino acids. In germline, CDR1 is MNHEY, CDR2 SVGAGI. Trimming took 8 bases from V and 11 from J; bases not matched to a gene: 4. The CDR3 sequence is CASGDREAPLHF. In DNA form, the CDR3 reads TGTGCCAGCGGGGACAGGGAGGCACCCCTCCACTTT.

J is TRBJ2-7 and V is TRBV5-5; 8 bases fit TRBD2. From germline, CDR1 is SGHKS and CDR2 YYEKEE (reference sequence). The CDR3 runs to 17 residues. The junction had 12 bases not matched to a gene; V was cut back by 0 bases and J by 4 bases. CDR3 in amino acids: CASSLDPTSVLGYEQYF. CDR3 nucleotide sequence: TGTGCCAGCAGCTTGGACCCGACTAGCGTCCTAGGTTACGAGCAGTACTTC.

V gene TRBV5-1 combines with J gene TRBJ1-5; a weak D match, TRBD1 (5 bases). V was pared by 4 bases and J by 5 bases, with 10 bases between. Germline CDR1 and CDR2: SGHRS and YFSETQ. The CDR3 extends over 13 amino acids. The DNA of the CDR3 is TGCGCCAGCAGCGTTTGGGGGGATCAGCCCCAGCATTTT. Translated, it gives CASSVWGDQPQHF.

In this sample, this clone turned up once. The chain uses TRBV5-4 and TRBJ2-7; TRBD2 agrees at 11 bases. Germline loops: CDR1 SGHNT, CDR2 YYREEE (reference sequence). This CDR3 region has 19 residues. The trim removed 2 bases at V and 1 base at J, leaving 14 bases unmatched. The CDR3 DNA reads TGTGCCAGCAGCTTAGTCCTAGCGGGGGGCCTTCGAGGGTCCTACGAGCAGTACTTC. Its protein product is CASSLVLAGGLRGSYEQYF. The full variable domain, with the rest looked up from reference TRBV5-4 and TRBJ2-7, is ETGVTQSPTHLIKTRGQQVTLRCSSQSGHNTVSWYQQALGQGPQFIFQYYREEENGRGNFPPRFSGLQFPNYSSELNVNALELDDSALYLCASSLVLAGGLRGSYEQYFGPGTRLTVT.

The V call is TRBV2, the J call TRBJ2-7, with TRBD2 matching 10 bases. Germline V gene data show CDR1 as SNHLY and CDR2 as FYNNEI. V lost 4 bases, J lost 6 bases, and 9 bases stayed unmatched. The CDR3 contains 15 residues. The CDR3 sequence: CASSGTSGLPGEQYF. In nucleotides, the CDR3 is TGTGCCAGCAGTGGGACTAGCGGCTTACCAGGCGAGCAGTACTTC.

The chain carries TRBV27 and TRBJ1-5, with a weak D call TRBD1 (5 bases). Germline V gene data show CDR1 as MNHEY and CDR2 as SMNVEV (reference sequence). V was trimmed by 8 bases and J by 3 bases, leaving 26 bases between them. The CDR3 runs to 18 residues. The DNA of the CDR3 is TGTGCCAGCGGGGCTTATTCAGGGCGTGGGGAGGCCAATCAGCCCCAGCATTTT. Protein product: CASGAYSGRGEANQPQHF.

This clone was found once. The rearrangement joins TRBV14 to TRBJ1-3, with D tentatively TRBD1 (6 bases). CDR1 is SGHDN, CDR2 FVKESK, per germline. The CDR3 runs to 15 residues. V lost 6 bases, J lost 0 bases, and 12 bases lay in between. CDR3: CASRPTGSSGNTIYF. The DNA of the CDR3 is TGTGCCAGCAGACCTACAGGGAGCTCTGGAAACACCATATATTTT.

The CDR3 sequence is CASSPPSEQETQYF. CDR3 bases: TGTGCCAGCTCACCACCCTCTGAGCAAGAGACCCAGTACTTC. The rearrangement uses TRBV18 and TRBJ2-5; D unresolved. Germline V gene data show CDR1 as KGHSH and CDR2 as LQKENI. The CDR3 runs to 14 residues. V was cut by 0 bases and J by 2 bases, with 7 bases left in between.

The CDR3 DNA reads TGTGCCAGCAGCTTGTCGCAAGGCGGTGGGGAGACCCAGTACTTC. Amino acids: CASSLSQGGGETQYF. This chain joins TRBV5-4 and TRBJ2-5; D is unclear. V lost 1 base to trimming and J lost 5 bases, with 15 bases between them. This CDR3 comprises 15 residues. The germline CDR1 and CDR2 sequences are SGHNT and YYREEE (reference sequence).

The count of this clone is one. This chain links TRBV6-5 with TRBJ1-2, with TRBD1 identical over 7 bases. Germline CDR1 MNHEY, CDR2 SVGAGI. The length of the CDR3 is 13 residues. Losses at the gene ends were 2 bases for V and 7 bases for J; bases not matched to a gene: 4. CDR3 region: CASSYTDRVGYTF. Here the CDR3 DNA reads TGTGCCAGCAGTTACACCGACAGGGTTGGCTACACCTTC.

This chain links TRBV15 with TRBJ1-2, with 8 positions matching TRBD1. Looked up from germline, CDR1 is LNHNV and CDR2 is YYDKDF (reference sequence). The CDR3 sequence is 16 residues long. The V and J ends lost 5 bases and 0 bases, in that order; junction bases with no gene match: 8. The CDR3 DNA reads TGTGCCACCAGCGGGGGGGACAGGTTAGCTAACTATGGCTACACCTTC. It yields the protein CATSGGDRLANYGYTF.